This T cell receptor (beta chain) was retrieved from a study of blood T cell repertoires in COVID-19 (TCRdb year 2020). About the study as a whole: Collaborator samples came from the United States, Italy and Spain and covered acute and convalescent phases of COVID-19. The prospective study material was composed of cDNA or gDNA derived from T cells, B-cell-depleted T cells, or PBMCs. Subjects who had been exposed to COVID-19, were actively infected with it, or had recovered from it provided the deeply sampled blood TCRbeta repertoires that made up the dataset. The repertoires were released in a freely available public database intended as a resource for research on the immune response to SARS-CoV-2. The samples were drawn from the first 160 participants of the ongoing ImmuneRACE study and from 1,254 subjects provided by 6 global collaborators. Sample metadata almost always included a de-identified subject ID, COVID-19 status, age in years and sex. Where available, HLA class I and class II types were obtained from metadata supplied by the sample provider rather than from assay-based typing.

Collaborating institutions collected whole blood in K2EDTA tubes following their own protocols. For TCRbeta analysis, collaborators shipped samples in one of three forms: frozen whole blood, isolated PBMCs, or DNA extracted from either of those sample types. TCRbeta CDR3 regions were amplified from genomic DNA using the immunoSEQ Assay, a bias-controlled multiplex PCR. As for how the authors treated the data: Within the assay, amplification of reference gene primers was used to estimate how many nucleated cells each sample contained. To quantify the absolute abundance of each unique TCRbeta CDR3 rearrangement, sequence reads were collapsed and filtered. For each sample, productive Simpson clonality was calculated by taking the square root of Simpson's diversity index across productive rearrangements. The source is immuneACCESS, and TCRdb retained only in-frame sequences with V and J called. Part of the clones is not carried over; for the studies checked, unresolved V genes explain less than half of this, and the remainder is unexplained. From that table come the V and J calls and clone size; the DNA was used to work out D and trimming. Recorded for this sample are around 100,000 clones; approximately 80% of them occurred a single time. Around 15% of the sample goes to the ten largest clones.

What the study reported, not specific to this receptor: Clinical and demographic metadata were provided uncurated, with the amount varying by source and participant.

Taken from cysteine to phenylalanine, the CDR3 has 15 residues. Just CDR3 DNA is preserved here, 45 bases in frame from base 1. The germline V gene (reference sequence) yields LGHDT for CDR1 and YNNKEL for CDR2. V and J lose 2 bases and 5 bases, and a span of 13 bases separates them. Comments on this clone: What antigen it recognizes has not been identified. The input lacks base qualities; no much larger clone sits a single base away.

The sequencing input was peripheral blood. The sequence was collected from a man between 45 and 60 years old with active or convalescent COVID-19. In this chain, TRBV3-1 (or the pseudogene TRBV3-2) is recombined with TRBJ2-1, with a weak D call of TRBD2 (5 bases match). The CDR3 region reads CASSQTRTGNNEQFF. The DNA sequence is as follows: TGTGCCAGCAGCCAAACCCGGACGGGAAACAATGAGCAGTTCTTC.